These T cell receptor beta chains were read from a single sample in a study of blood T cell repertoires in COVID-19. Here immunoSEQ multiplex PCR was the method, and the copy in TCRdb shows in-frame clones only, minus some. The sample shows roughly 250,000 clones, around 90% of them seen only once. Specimen: PBMCs or T cells enriched from blood (not recorded which). These receptors all stem from a woman between 18 and 29 years old who had recovered from COVID-19. Each CDR3 is given with its conserved first and last residue. Fields, in order: CDR3 protein, V gene.

CASSLAWTGGYTF	TRBV7-2
CASSYSGRTDTQYF	TRBV6-5
CASSQDSVGGYEQYF	TRBV3-1/TRBV3-2
CASSSGQGPDTQYF	TRBV5-1
CASSYVGGTEAFF	TRBV6-2/TRBV6-3
CASSFTGTNLGEKLFF	TRBV5-1
CASSQEASGRGEQYF	TRBV4-1
CASSITGGNTDTQYF	TRBV27
CASSVMGQGANEQFF	TRBV11-3
CASSESRVNTGELFF	TRBV25-1
CASSESDTRENIQYF	TRBV9
CASSFGTAPGYTF	TRBV7-9
CASSPHRQARLGYTF	TRBV21-1
CASSPTGAALEAFF	TRBV7-9
CASSEGAAETQYF	TRBV7-3
CASSDGAVDNYGYTF	TRBV5-1
CSALQGYEQYF	TRBV29-1
CATAGEGEKLFF	TRBV28
CASSNGSTGELFF	TRBV21-1
CASRSQGATEAFF	TRBV5-1